This T cell receptor (beta chain) was observed in a study of T-cell memory formation after mild COVID-19. V dropped 0 bases and J dropped 0 bases, with 15 bases sitting between them. Germline CDR1 reads SGHRS; CDR2 reads YFSETQ. This CDR3 is 17 amino acids long. From the 5' RACE reads, TCRdb called clonotypes with MiXCR, one entry per CDR3 protein. The sample yields 85,000 to 130,000 distinct CDR3 sequences, around an eighth seen once. The table lists this clonotype with a few counts. Sequencing input: PBMCs or a T cell subset sorted from them (not recorded which). This TCR derives from an adult woman who had mild COVID-19 (a few samples of this study predate the infection). Cell type and time point are not known. The rearrangement uses TRBV5-1 and TRBJ1-1, with no clear D. This chain's CDR3 is CASSLGVLEGMNTEAFF. The DNA for the CDR3 is TGCGCCAGCAGCTTGGGTGTTCTGGAGGGAATGAACACTGAAGCTTTCTTT.